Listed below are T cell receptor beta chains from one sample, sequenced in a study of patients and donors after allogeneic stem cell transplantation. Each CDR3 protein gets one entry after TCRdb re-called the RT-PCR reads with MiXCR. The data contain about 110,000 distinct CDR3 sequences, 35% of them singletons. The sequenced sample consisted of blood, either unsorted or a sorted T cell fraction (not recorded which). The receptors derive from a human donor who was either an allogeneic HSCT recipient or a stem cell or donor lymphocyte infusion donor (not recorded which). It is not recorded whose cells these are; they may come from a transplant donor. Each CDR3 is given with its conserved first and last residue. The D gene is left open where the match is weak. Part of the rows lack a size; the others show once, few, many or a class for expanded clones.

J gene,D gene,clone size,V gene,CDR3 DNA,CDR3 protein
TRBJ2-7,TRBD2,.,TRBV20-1,TGCAGTGCTAGACCATTCGCGCTGGCTAGCGGGATCTGGTACGAGCAGTACTTC,CSARPFALASGIWYEQYF
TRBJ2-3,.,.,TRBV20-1,TGCAGTGCCCCCGACAGTCTTACTAGCACAGATACGCAGTATTTT,CSAPDSLTSTDTQYF
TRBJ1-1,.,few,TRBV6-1,TGTGCCAGCAGTGACGGGTGGAAACTACCTGAAGCTTTCTTT,CASSDGWKLPEAFF
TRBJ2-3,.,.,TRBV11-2,TGTGCCAGCAGCCTCCATGGGCGGGGAAGCACAGATACGCAGTATTTT,CASSLHGRGSTDTQYF
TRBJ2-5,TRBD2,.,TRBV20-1,TGCAGTGCTAGGACTAGCGGGAGCCAAGAGACCCAGTACTTC,CSARTSGSQETQYF
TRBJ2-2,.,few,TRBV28,TGTGCCAGCAACGAACTAGCGAACACCGGGGAGCTGTTTTTT,CASNELANTGELFF
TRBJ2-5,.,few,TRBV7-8,TGTGCCAGCCACAGGGTTTGGGCGGAGACCCAGTACTTC,CASHRVWAETQYF
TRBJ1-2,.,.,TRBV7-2,TGTGCCAGCAGCTTAGCGCCGGGTGATTATGGCTACACCTTC,CASSLAPGDYGYTF
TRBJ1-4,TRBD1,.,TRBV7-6,TGTGCCAGCAGCATCAGGACAGGTCGGAATGAAAAACTGTTTTTT,CASSIRTGRNEKLFF
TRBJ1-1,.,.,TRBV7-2,TGTGCCAGCAGCCTATATGGGACGGCGAACACTGAAGCTTTCTTT,CASSLYGTANTEAFF
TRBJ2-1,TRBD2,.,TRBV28,TGTGCCAGCAGTTATACTAGCGGGAGTTATGAGCAGTTCTTC,CASSYTSGSYEQFF
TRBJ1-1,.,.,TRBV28,TGTGCCAGCAGTGGAGGGGACTCTCGTGAAGCTTTCTTT,CASSGGDSREAFF
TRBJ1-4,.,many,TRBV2,TGTGCCAGCAGGGGGACCGGCTATAATGAAAAACTGTTTTTT,CASRGTGYNEKLFF
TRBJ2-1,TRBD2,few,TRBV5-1,TGCGCCAGCAGCTTTCAGACTAGCGGGTGGAATGAGCAGTTCTTC,CASSFQTSGWNEQFF
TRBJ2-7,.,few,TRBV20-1,TGCAGTGCTAGACAGGGTATCCCCTACGAGCAGTACTTC,CSARQGIPYEQYF
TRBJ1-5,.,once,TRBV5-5,TGTGCCAGCAGCTTTTTGCTCAGCAATCAGCCCCAGCATTTT,CASSFLLSNQPQHF
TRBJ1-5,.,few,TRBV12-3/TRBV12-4,TGTGCCAGCAGTTTTTATCCGAATCAGCCCCAGCATTTT,CASSFYPNQPQHF
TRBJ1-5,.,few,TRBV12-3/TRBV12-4,TGTGCCAGCAGTTACAGGTTTCGGCAGCCCCAGCATTTT,CASSYRFRQPQHF
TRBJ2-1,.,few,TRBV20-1,TGCAGTGCTAGAGATCGAGTGAGCCAGACCTCCTACAATGAGCAGTTCTTC,CSARDRVSQTSYNEQFF
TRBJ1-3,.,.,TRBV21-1,TGTGCCAGCAGACGGACAGCCTCTGGAAACACCATATATTTT,CASRRTASGNTIYF
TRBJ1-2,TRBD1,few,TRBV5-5,TGTGCCAGCAGCTTGGGGACAGGGAACCGGTATGGCTACACCTTC,CASSLGTGNRYGYTF
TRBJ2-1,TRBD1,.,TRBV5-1,TGCGCCAGCAGCCCCGAACCAGGGGGCAGCTACAATGAGCAGTTCTTC,CASSPEPGGSYNEQFF
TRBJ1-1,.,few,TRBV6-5,TGTGCCAGCTCTCCTTCTAACAGGGCTGAAGCTTTCTTT,CASSPSNRAEAFF
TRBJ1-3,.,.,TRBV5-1,TGCGCCAGCAGCTTGGACGGGAGCAACACCATATATTTT,CASSLDGSNTIYF
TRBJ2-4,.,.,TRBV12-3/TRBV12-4,TGTGCCAGCAGCGCTCACAGGCTCCTAGCCAAAAACATTCAGTACTTC,CASSAHRLLAKNIQYF
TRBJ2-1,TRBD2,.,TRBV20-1,TGCAGTGCTAGTAGGCAGCGGGGGGACAATGAGCAGTTCTTC,CSASRQRGDNEQFF
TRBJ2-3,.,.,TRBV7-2,TGTGCCAGCAGCGTACTGACGAATACGCAGTATTTT,CASSVLTNTQYF
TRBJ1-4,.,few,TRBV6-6,TGTGCCAGCAGTTCACAGGGCTTTAATGAAAAACTGTTTTTT,CASSSQGFNEKLFF
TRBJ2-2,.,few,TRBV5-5,TGTGCCAGCAGCCCTAAACCTCAGCCGAACACCGGGGAGCTGTTTTTT,CASSPKPQPNTGELFF
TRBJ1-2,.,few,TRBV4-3,TGCGCCAGCAGCCAAGATCACTTAGGGAGGACCTTC,CASSQDHLGRTF
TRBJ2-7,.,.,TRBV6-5,TGTGCCAGCAGACATGGTTCCTACGAGCAGTACTTC,CASRHGSYEQYF
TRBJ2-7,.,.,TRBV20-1,TGCAGTGCTAGAAAAACTAGCTACGAGCAGTACTTC,CSARKTSYEQYF
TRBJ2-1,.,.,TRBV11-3,TGTGCCAGCAGCTTAGAGGCCACCTTGTTCTTC,CASSLEATLFF
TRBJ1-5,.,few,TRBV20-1,TGCAGTGCTAGGCCGGGGGCCGGCAATCAGCCCCAGCATTTT,CSARPGAGNQPQHF
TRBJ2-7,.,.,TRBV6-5,TGTGCCAGCAGTAACAGGGTCCCCTACGAGCAGTACTTC,CASSNRVPYEQYF
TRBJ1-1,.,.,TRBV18,TGTGCCAGCTCACCACGGGTAGTCGGTAGCACTGAAGCTTTCTTT,CASSPRVVGSTEAFF
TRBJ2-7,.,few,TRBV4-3,TGCGCCAGCAGCTTCCGGGAAGGGGCCTACGAGCAGTACTTC,CASSFREGAYEQYF
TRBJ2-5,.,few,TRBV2,TGTGCCAGCAGCCCAGGACGGCTGCAAGAGACCCAGTACTTC,CASSPGRLQETQYF
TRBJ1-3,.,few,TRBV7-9,TGTGCCAGCAGCAGATGGACAGTGGGCAGGCCTGGAAACACCATATATTTT,CASSRWTVGRPGNTIYF
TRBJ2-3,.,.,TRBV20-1,TGCAGTGCTACAGCCCACAGAGGCACAGATACGCAGTATTTT,CSATAHRGTDTQYF
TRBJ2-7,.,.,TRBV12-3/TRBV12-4,TGTGCCAGCAGTAACTCAGCGGGCGAGCAGTACTTC,CASSNSAGEQYF
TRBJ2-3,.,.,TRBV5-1,TGCGCCAGCAGCTTCTCGGGTAGGGCAGATACGCAGTATTTT,CASSFSGRADTQYF
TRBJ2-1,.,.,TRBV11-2,TGTGCCAGCAGCTCCCGCCATGAGCAGTTCTTC,CASSSRHEQFF
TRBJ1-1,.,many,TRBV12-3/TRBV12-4,TGTGCCAGCAGTTCGACAGCTGAAGCTTTCTTT,CASSSTAEAFF
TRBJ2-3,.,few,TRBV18,TGTGCCAGCCGCGGGGCGAGCACAGATACGCAGTATTTT,CASRGASTDTQYF
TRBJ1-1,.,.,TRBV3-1,TGTGCCAGCAGCCAAGATCCGGGCACTGAAGCTTTCTTT,CASSQDPGTEAFF
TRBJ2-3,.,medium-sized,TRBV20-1,TGCAGTGCTACTACGGCAGATACGCAGTATTTT,CSATTADTQYF
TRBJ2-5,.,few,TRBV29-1,TGCAGCGTTGCGAGGGACCTAGAGACCCAGTACTTC,CSVARDLETQYF
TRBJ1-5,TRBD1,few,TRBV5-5,TGTGCCAGCAGGCCCTCAGGGACAGGGGAAGGTCAGCCCCAGCATTTT,CASRPSGTGEGQPQHF
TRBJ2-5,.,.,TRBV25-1,TGTGCCAGCAGTGACCGTGGATGGGCACTCCAAGAGACCCAGTACTTC,CASSDRGWALQETQYF
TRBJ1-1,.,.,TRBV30,TGTGCCTGGAGTCCCAAACCCGACAGTGCGAACACTGAAGCTTTCTTT,CAWSPKPDSANTEAFF
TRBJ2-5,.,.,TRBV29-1,TGCAGCGTTGTGGGACCCTGGGGAGAGACCCAGTACTTC,CSVVGPWGETQYF
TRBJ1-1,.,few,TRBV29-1,TGCAGCGTGGGGGAGTTGGGGCCCTTT,CSVGELGPF
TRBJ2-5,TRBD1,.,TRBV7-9,TGTGCCAGCAGCTTAGCAGGGGGCTGGGAGACCCAGTACTTC,CASSLAGGWETQYF
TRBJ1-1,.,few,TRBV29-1,TGCAGCGTGCTAACGGAGGGCACTGAAGCTTTCTTT,CSVLTEGTEAFF
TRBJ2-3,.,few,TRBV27,TGTGCCAGCAGTTTGCGGGACGCAGATACGCAGTATTTT,CASSLRDADTQYF
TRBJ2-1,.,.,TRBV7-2,TGTGCCAGCAGATTAACCGATACCCGATACAATGAGCAGTTCTTC,CASRLTDTRYNEQFF
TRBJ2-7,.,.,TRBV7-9,TGTGCCAGCAGCTCGGACTATAGCGGATCCTACGAGCAGTACTTC,CASSSDYSGSYEQYF
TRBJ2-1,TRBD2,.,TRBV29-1,TGCAGCGTTGAAGAGTGGACTAGCGGGAGTAATGAGCAGTTCTTC,CSVEEWTSGSNEQFF